The following is a T cell receptor beta chain sequence with its context. The antigen is not known. An end of the junction differs from the germline gene, which may be a read error. Unsorted bulk tissue (about 20-30 mg) underwent RNA and DNA co-extraction. This record comes from a study of tumor-infiltrating lymphocytes in primary liver carcinoma. TCR beta cDNA came from roughly 550 ng total RNA, primed with a constant-region primer. Construction of TCR beta libraries relied on three successive nested multiplex PCR rounds employing slightly modified ARM-PCR. With TRBV1-TRBV30 forward primers and a C-beta reverse primer, the first two PCR rounds were run for around 10 cycles each. MiXCR, run by TCRdb on the multiplex PCR reads, gives a single entry per CDR3 protein. The table shows 25,000 to 35,000 distinct CDR3 sequences, with approximately 80% occurring only once. Study-level points and caveats: It was observed that only about 7-24% of the top clones appeared in every one of the five tumor regions.

The CDR3 consists of 13 residues. Germline V gives CDR1 SGHRS, CDR2 YFSETQ. The sequencing input was liver tumor tissue from sampling region 5. Subset reported: tumor region T5, tumor centre. The clonotype originates from a man between 40 and 49 years old with primary liver carcinoma and hepatitis B virus infection. The J gene is TRBJ1-2, the V gene TRBV5-1; no definite D call. The CDR3 sequence is CASNLAGQLGYTF. The CDR3 DNA follows: TGCGCCAGCAACTTGGCCGGGCAGTTGGGCTACACCTTT.